One TCR beta chain is described in this entry. The data derive from a study of blood T cell repertoires in COVID-19. The age range of participants was roughly 18 to 90 years, with residence in about two dozen US areas. Donors were grouped by their self-reported clinical history. TCRdb's copy holds only in-frame clones and misses some; the assay was immunoSEQ multiplex PCR. The table lists a few hundred thousand clones, 88% of them singletons, with 2.5% to 3.5% in the top ten. Germline lookup yields CDR1 LNHDA and CDR2 SQIVND (reference sequence). The CDR3 length is 16 residues. The V segment lost 5 bases and the J segment 0 bases; nucleotides outside the gene matches: 6.

This TCR derives from a woman in her fifties or sixties who had recovered from COVID-19. Sequenced: PBMCs or T cells enriched from blood (not recorded which). The chain has TRBV19 and TRBJ1-3; 8 nucleotides agree with TRBD1. CDR3 in amino acids: CASSSGQAFSGNTIYF. CDR3 in DNA: TGTGCCAGTAGTTCGGGACAGGCATTCTCTGGAAACACCATATATTTT.